Detailed here is one T cell receptor beta chain. Authors' data handling: It was from reference gene primer amplification that nucleated cell counts were estimated. Using immunoSEQ multiplex PCR, the repertoire was profiled, and TCRdb retains in-frame clones only, with some absent. The DNA gave D and trimming, while V, J and clone size come from that table. The sample carries nearly 70,000 clones, around 80% recorded once. This specimen belongs to a study of blood T cell repertoires in COVID-19. On the study more broadly: Samples taken during acute and convalescent COVID-19 were collected in the United States, Italy and Spain.

Trimming cost V 6 bases and J 2 bases, with 10 bases left between them. This CDR3 is 14 amino acids long. The germline V gene has CDR1 SNHLY and CDR2 FYNNEI. The clonotype originates from a woman aged 80 or over with acute or convalescent COVID-19. The rearrangement joins TRBV2 to TRBJ2-2; D ambiguous. Input material: peripheral blood. The CDR3, as DNA: TGTGCCAGCAGGGCCTTGCTTAACACCGGGGAGCTGTTTTTT. It encodes CASRALLNTGELFF.